This TCR beta chain was sequenced for a study of blood T cell repertoires in COVID-19. Overall study: There were acute and convalescent COVID-19 samples, and they came from the United States, Italy and Spain.

In the authors' workflow: Amplification of reference gene primers provided the estimated nucleated cell counts. The assay was immunoSEQ multiplex PCR, and TCRdb's table has in-frame clones only and misses some. Clone size and V and J calls were adopted from that table, with D and trimming inferred from the DNA. The table has approximately 50,000 clones, 80% to 90% seen once. The CDR3 is made up of 15 amino acids. V lost 2 bases and J lost 2; bases outside the gene matches: 6. Germline V gene lookup returns CDR1 SGHTA and CDR2 FQGNSA. This chain joins TRBV7-2 and TRBJ2-7; TRBD2 matches 7 bases. This receptor was obtained from a human donor in a cohort sampled during active COVID-19. The sample taken for sequencing was peripheral blood. The CDR3 spells CASSLMGDYPYEQYF. The CDR3 DNA reads TGTGCCAGCAGCTTAATGGGGGACTACCCCTACGAGCAGTACTTC.